A single T cell receptor (beta chain) is shown here with its context. Unmatched junction bases numbered 13, after V lost 5 bases and J lost 9 bases. In germline, CDR1 is SGHAT, CDR2 FQNNGV. The CDR3 sequence is 16 residues long. Survey-level TCR beta sequencing used the immunoSEQ assay. Sequencing was performed with immunoSEQ multiplex PCR; in TCRdb, only in-frame clones are kept and a portion is missing. This table has 55,000 to 70,000 clones, 93% appearing once. This TCR was sampled from a man in his forties with rheumatoid arthritis. Input material: PBMCs. This sequence joins TRBV11-2 and TRBJ2-1, with 10 bases that match TRBD2. The CDR3 region has the DNA TGTGCCAGCAGCCAACTAAGCGGGAGGGCCCTCTCTGAGCAGTTCTTC. It codes for CASSQLSGRALSEQFF.